These T cell receptor beta chains were read from a single sample in a study of spatial heterogeneity in lung cancer. TCRdb itself ran the 5' RACE reads through MiXCR, one entry per CDR3 protein. The repertoire includes 20,000 to 25,000 distinct CDR3 sequences, 5% to 7% of them detected once, and 10% sits in the top ten. Source: lung tumor tissue, taken at surgery. Source of these receptors: a male donor with early-stage non-small cell lung cancer. CDR3s include the opening cysteine and the closing phenylalanine or tryptophan.

j_call	v_call	cdr3_aa
TRBJ2-5	TRBV19	CASMGPNPGETQYF
TRBJ2-1	TRBV14	CASSHLREFGEQFF
TRBJ2-2	TRBV11-3	CASSSYGFF
TRBJ2-3	TRBV6-2/TRBV6-3	CASSYWGMTDTQYF
TRBJ2-5	TRBV28	CASSHSGGAVVGEETQYF
TRBJ1-2	TRBV7-6	CASSLNRATYGYTF
TRBJ2-7	TRBV11-2	CASSDSGTAAVREQYF
TRBJ1-2	TRBV5-1	CASSLSPFYGYTF
TRBJ2-7	TRBV28	CASSLGTRQPMWDYEQYF
TRBJ2-3	TRBV12-3/TRBV12-4	CASRTGTTVGDTQYF
TRBJ1-1	TRBV28	CASIPGAGDTEAFF
TRBJ2-5	TRBV10-3	CAISDGTGTGETQYF
TRBJ2-3	TRBV5-6	CASSSGHLSTDTQYF
TRBJ2-1	TRBV7-2	CASSSAGGIVNEQFF
TRBJ2-1	TRBV28	CASRTDGVSYNEQFF
TRBJ2-5	TRBV15	CATRDGGSETQYF
TRBJ2-7	TRBV7-2	CASSLGGLSYEQYF
TRBJ2-7	TRBV28	CASSGWIRNAREQYF
TRBJ1-1	TRBV11-2	CASSWGENTEAFF
TRBJ1-2	TRBV7-2	CASSSDRGNYGYTF
TRBJ2-7	TRBV4-3	CASSQTGTGGREQYF
TRBJ2-3	TRBV9	CASSVRRDTQYF
TRBJ2-3	TRBV6-2/TRBV6-3	CASSYSGLAGLEDTQYF
TRBJ2-7	TRBV10-3	CAISESTQISTYEQYF
TRBJ2-7	TRBV7-2	CASSSTGGRNYEQYF
TRBJ1-1	TRBV6-5	CASSSKQGRDTEAFF
TRBJ2-4	TRBV6-5	CASRPDRRAKNIQYF
TRBJ2-7	TRBV18	CASSPTGTSYEQYF
TRBJ1-3	TRBV4-2	CASSSPGKLSGNTIYF
TRBJ2-5	TRBV3-1	CASSQMTGQETQYF
TRBJ1-5	TRBV10-3	CAIGTENQPQHF
TRBJ2-3	TRBV12-3/TRBV12-4	CASSWRGDTQYF
TRBJ2-3	TRBV10-3	CAISEWEITDTQYF
TRBJ2-3	TRBV11-2	CASSLGERSWTDTQYF
TRBJ2-3	TRBV29-1	CSVEPPGADTQYF
TRBJ2-7	TRBV7-9	CASSLAENYEQYF
TRBJ1-6	TRBV5-1	CASWDRPNSPLHF
TRBJ2-1	TRBV7-2	CASSFRYNEQFF
TRBJ2-5	TRBV5-1	CASSLGGASLQETQYF
TRBJ1-1	TRBV4-3	CASRGLMNTEAFF
TRBJ2-7	TRBV19	CASSTGQGASYEQYF
TRBJ2-2	TRBV28	CAGRDTLNTGELFF
TRBJ2-1	TRBV12-3/TRBV12-4	CASSFTASNEQFF
TRBJ1-5	TRBV28	CASRGRVRNQPQHF
TRBJ1-2	TRBV10-3	CAISGPGSYGYTF
TRBJ2-7	TRBV28	CASSPLTYEQYF
TRBJ2-4	TRBV28	CASSPDRGKNIQYF
TRBJ2-2	TRBV7-8	CASSLGQANTGELFF
TRBJ2-7	TRBV12-3/TRBV12-4	CASSLAAGAPYEQYF
TRBJ1-1	TRBV7-9	CASSLAGANTEAFF